Listed here is a single TCR beta chain. These data come from a study of blood T cell repertoires in COVID-19. Generated by immunoSEQ multiplex PCR, the TCRdb table keeps only in-frame clones and is missing some. The table records roughly 380,000 clones, about 89% of them present only once. The CDR3 consists of 14 residues. V dropped 1 base and J dropped 8 bases, with 14 bases sitting between them. Germline CDR1 and CDR2: LNHNV and YYDKDF (reference sequence). Seattle patients were enrolled while actively infected and followed longitudinally. Sequenced sample: peripheral blood. This chain connects TRBV15 to TRBJ1-2; possibly TRBD1 for D (6 bases). The receptor's source is a woman in her 40s with COVID-19, enrolled during active disease. In DNA, the CDR3 is TGTGCCACCAGCAGAGGGCGACAGGAAGGGGGCTACACCTTC. It is translated as CATSRGRQEGGYTF.